This entry is about one T cell receptor beta chain. Its target is not known. Per the germline V gene, CDR1 is SEHNR and CDR2 is FQNEAQ (reference sequence). There are 15 residues in the CDR3. V dropped 5 bases and J dropped 6; count of bases not matched to a gene: 6. The PCR contained 60 Vbeta and 13 Jbeta primers. This table comes from immunoSEQ multiplex PCR, and its TCRdb copy is limited to in-frame clones, with some not included. This table holds roughly 110,000 clones, around 73% found once. These data belong to a study of cytomegalovirus exposure and HLA in healthy donors. General observations from the study: Accurate prediction of most subjects' HLA-A and HLA-B alleles from TCR beta sequences was reported. Equally common other TCR beta chains were less clonally expanded than HLA-associated ones, a later analysis found. It was in a later analysis that TCR association rates were seen to vary by HLA locus, highest for DRB1 and lowest for HLA-C. Earlier findings revealed that most TCR beta V segments proved productive either about 87% or about 30% of the time.

The source is a man under 40 in good health and CMV-seronegative. The sample consisted of PBMCs. V gene TRBV7-9 combines with J gene TRBJ2-2, with TRBD1 matching over 10 bases. The CDR3 nucleotides read TGTGCCAGCAGCCCGGGACAGGGGAGCCCCGGGGAGCTGTTTTTT. It yields the protein CASSPGQGSPGELFF.